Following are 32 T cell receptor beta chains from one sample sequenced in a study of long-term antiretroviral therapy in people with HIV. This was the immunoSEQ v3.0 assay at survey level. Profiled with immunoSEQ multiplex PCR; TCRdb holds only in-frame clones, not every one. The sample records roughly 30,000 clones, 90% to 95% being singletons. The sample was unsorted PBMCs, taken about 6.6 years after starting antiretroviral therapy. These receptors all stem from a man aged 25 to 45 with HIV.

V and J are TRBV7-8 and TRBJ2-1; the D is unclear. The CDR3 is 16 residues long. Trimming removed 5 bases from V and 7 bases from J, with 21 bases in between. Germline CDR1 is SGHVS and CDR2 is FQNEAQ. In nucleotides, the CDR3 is TGTGCCAGCAGCCCAACCCGACGCGCGGCCGGGAATGAGCAGTTCTTC. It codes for CASSPTRRAAGNEQFF.

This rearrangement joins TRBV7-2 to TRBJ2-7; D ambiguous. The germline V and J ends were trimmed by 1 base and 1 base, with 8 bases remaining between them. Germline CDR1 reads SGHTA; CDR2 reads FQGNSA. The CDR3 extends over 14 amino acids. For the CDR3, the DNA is TGTGCCAGCAGCTTAGTTTTTCAGTCCTACGAGCAGTACTTC. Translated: CASSLVFQSYEQYF. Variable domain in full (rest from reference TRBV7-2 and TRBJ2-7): GAGVSQSPSNKVTEKGKDVELRCDPISGHTALYWYRQSLGQGLEFLIYFQGNSAPDKSGLPSDRFSAERTGGSVSTLTIQRTQQEDSAVYLCASSLVFQSYEQYFGPGTRLTVT.

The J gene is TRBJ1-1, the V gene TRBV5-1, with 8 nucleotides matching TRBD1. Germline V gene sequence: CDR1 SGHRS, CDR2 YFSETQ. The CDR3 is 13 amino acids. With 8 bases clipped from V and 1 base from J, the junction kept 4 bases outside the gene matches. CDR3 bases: TGCGCCAGTGGGGACAGGAGGAACACTGAAGCTTTCTTT. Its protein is CASGDRRNTEAFF. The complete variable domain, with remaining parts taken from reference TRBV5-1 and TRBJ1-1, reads KAGVTQTPRYLIKTRGQQVTLSCSPISGHRSVSWYQQTPGQGLQFLFEYFSETQRNKGNFPGRFSGRQFSNSRSEMNVSTLELGDSALYLCASGDRRNTEAFFGQGTRLTVV.

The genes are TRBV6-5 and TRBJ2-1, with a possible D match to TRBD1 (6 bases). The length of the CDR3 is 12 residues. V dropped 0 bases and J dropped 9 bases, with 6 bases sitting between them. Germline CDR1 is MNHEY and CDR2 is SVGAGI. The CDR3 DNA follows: TGTGCCAGCAGTTACTCGGGGGCTGAGCAGTTCTTC. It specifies CASSYSGAEQFF.

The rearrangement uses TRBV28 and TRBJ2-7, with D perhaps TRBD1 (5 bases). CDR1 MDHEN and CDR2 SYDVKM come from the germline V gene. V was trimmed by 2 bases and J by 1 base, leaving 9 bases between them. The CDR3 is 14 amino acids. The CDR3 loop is CASSLDTGSYEQYF. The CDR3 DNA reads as TGTGCCAGCAGTTTAGATACAGGTTCCTACGAGCAGTACTTC.

The CDR3 DNA is TGTGCCAGCAGCGTATTAGCGGGAGGCCGGGGGAATGAGCAGTTCTTC. It encodes CASSVLAGGRGNEQFF. V is TRBV5-5 and J is TRBJ2-1, with 10 bases fitting TRBD2. This CDR3 is built from 16 residues. After removal of 4 bases from V and 7 bases from J, the junction contained 11 bases not matched to a gene. Germline CDR1 reads SGHKS; CDR2 reads YYEKEE (reference sequence).

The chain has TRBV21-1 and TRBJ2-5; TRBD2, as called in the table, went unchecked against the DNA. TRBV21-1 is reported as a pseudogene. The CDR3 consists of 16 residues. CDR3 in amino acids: CASSKGGTNYQETQYF. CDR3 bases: TGTGCCAGCAGCAAAGGAGGAACGAACTATCAAGAGACCCAGTACTTC.

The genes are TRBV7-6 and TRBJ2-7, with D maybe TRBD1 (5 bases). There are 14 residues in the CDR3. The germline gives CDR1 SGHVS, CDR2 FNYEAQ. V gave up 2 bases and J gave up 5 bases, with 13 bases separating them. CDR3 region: CASSLMAGKNEQYF. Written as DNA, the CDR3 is TGTGCCAGCAGCTTAATGGCAGGGAAAAACGAGCAGTACTTC.

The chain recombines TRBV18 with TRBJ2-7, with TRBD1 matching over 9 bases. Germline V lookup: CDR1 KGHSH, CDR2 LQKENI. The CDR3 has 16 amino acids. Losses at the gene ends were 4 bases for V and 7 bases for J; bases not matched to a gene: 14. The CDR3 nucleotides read TGTGCCAGCTCACTTCGCACAGGGGGCGAATATAGAGAGCAGTACTTC. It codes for CASSLRTGGEYREQYF. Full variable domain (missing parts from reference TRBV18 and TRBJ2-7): NAGVMQNPRHLVRRRGQEARLRCSPMKGHSHVYWYRQLPEEGLKFMVYLQKENIIDESGMPKERFSAEFPKEGPSILRIQQVVRGDSAAYFCASSLRTGGEYREQYFGPGTRLTVT.

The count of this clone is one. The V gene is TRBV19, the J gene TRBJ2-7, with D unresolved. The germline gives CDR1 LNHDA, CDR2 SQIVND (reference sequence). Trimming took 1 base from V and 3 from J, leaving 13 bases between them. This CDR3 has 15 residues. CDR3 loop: CASSIASGSFYEQYF. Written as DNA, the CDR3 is TGTGCCAGTAGTATAGCGTCAGGATCATTCTACGAGCAGTACTTC.

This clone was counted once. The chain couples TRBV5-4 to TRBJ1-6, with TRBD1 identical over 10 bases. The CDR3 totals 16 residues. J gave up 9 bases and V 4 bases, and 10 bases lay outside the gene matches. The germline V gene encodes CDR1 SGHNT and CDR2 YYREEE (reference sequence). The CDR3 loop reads CASSTELTGGVSPLHF. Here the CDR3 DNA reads TGTGCCAGCAGCACCGAACTGACAGGGGGCGTTTCACCCCTCCACTTT.

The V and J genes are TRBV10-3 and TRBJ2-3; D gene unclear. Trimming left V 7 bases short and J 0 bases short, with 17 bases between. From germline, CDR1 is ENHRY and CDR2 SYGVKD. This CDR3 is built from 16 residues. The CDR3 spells CAIKSPEDLSTDTQYF. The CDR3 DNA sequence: TGTGCCATCAAATCCCCAGAAGACCTGAGCACAGATACGCAGTATTTT.

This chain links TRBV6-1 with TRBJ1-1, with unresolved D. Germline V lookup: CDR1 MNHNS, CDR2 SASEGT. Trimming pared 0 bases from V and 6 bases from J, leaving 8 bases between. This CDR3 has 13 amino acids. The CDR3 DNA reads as TGTGCCAGCAGTGAAGCCTGGGGATCTGAAGCTTTCTTT. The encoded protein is CASSEAWGSEAFF.

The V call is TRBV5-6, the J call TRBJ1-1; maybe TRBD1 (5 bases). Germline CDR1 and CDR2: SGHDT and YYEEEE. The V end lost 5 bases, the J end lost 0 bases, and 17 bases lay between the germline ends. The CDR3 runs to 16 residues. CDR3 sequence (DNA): TGTGCCAGCAGGATGGGGCAGGGAGGAGTGAACACTGAAGCTTTCTTT. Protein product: CASRMGQGGVNTEAFF.

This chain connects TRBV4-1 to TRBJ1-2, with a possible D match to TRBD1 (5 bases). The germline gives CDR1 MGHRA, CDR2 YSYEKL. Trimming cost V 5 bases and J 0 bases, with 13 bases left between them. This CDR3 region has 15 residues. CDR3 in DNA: TGCGCCAGCAGCGCAATAGGGGTTACTAACTATGGCTACACCTTC. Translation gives CASSAIGVTNYGYTF.

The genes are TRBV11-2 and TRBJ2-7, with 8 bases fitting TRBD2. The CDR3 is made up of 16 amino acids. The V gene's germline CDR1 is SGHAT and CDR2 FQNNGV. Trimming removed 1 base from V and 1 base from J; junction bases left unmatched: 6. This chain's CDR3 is CASSLGGGGPSYEQYF. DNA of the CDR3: TGTGCCAGCAGCTTAGGGGGCGGGGGGCCTTCCTACGAGCAGTACTTC.

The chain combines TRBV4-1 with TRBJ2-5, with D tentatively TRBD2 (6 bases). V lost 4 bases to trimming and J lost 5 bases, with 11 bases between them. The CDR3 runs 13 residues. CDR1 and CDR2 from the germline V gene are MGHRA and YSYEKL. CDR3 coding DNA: TGCGCCAGCAGCCGAGTCCGGGGGGAGACCCAGTACTTC. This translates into CASSRVRGETQYF.

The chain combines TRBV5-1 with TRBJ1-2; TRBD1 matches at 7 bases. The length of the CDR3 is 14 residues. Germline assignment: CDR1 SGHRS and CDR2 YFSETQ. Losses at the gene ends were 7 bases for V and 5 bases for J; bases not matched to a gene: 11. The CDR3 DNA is TGCGCCAGCGCATACACAGGGGTGGTTTATGGCTACACCTTC. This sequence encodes CASAYTGVVYGYTF.

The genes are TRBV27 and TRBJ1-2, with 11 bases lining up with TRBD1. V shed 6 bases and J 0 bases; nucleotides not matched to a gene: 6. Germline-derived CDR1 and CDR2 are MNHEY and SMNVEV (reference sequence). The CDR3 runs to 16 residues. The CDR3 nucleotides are TGTGCCAGCAGGGAAGCGGACAGGGGGCCTAACTATGGCTACACCTTC. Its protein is CASREADRGPNYGYTF.

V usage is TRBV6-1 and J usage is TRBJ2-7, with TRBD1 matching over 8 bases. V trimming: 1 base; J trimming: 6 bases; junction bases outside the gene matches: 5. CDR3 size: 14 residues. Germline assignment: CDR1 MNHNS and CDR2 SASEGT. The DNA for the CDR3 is TGTGCCAGCAGTGAAGACAGGGGGAGAGGCGAGCAGTACTTC. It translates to CASSEDRGRGEQYF.

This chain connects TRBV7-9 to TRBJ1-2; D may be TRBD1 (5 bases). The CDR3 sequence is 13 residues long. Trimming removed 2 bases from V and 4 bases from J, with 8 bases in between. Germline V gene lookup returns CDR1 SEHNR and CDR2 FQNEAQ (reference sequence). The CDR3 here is CASSLTGPYGYTF. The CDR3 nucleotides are TGTGCCAGCAGCTTAACGGGGCCCTATGGCTACACCTTC.

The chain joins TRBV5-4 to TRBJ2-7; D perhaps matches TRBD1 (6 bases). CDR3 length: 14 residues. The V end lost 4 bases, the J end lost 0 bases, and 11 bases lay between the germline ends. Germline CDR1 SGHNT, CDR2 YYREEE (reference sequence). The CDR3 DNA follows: TGTGCCAGCAGCCGCGGACAGAGCTCCTACGAGCAGTACTTC. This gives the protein CASSRGQSSYEQYF.

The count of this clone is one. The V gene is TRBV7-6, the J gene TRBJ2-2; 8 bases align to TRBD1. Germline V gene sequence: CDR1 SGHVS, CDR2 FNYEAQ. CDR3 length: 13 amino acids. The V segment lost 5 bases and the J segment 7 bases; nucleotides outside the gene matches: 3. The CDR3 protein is CASSPGTGGELFF. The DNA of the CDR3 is TGTGCCAGCAGCCCGGGGACAGGCGGGGAGCTGTTTTTT. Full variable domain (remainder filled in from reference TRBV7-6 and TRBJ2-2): GAGVSQSPRYKVTKRGQDVALRCDPISGHVSLYWYRQALGQGPEFLTYFNYEAQQDKSGLPNDRFSAERPEGSISTLTIQRTEQRDSAMYRCASSPGTGGELFFGEGSRLTVL.

The CDR3 DNA reads TGTGCCAGCAGCTTCAAAGAAGGACTGGCATGGGTCGATGAGCAGTTCTTC. Translating gives CASSFKEGLAWVDEQFF. This chain joins TRBV11-2 and TRBJ2-1; maybe TRBD2 (5 bases). This CDR3 spans 17 amino acids. Trimming stripped 3 bases from V and 8 bases from J, with 23 bases between. The V gene's germline CDR1 is SGHAT and CDR2 FQNNGV.

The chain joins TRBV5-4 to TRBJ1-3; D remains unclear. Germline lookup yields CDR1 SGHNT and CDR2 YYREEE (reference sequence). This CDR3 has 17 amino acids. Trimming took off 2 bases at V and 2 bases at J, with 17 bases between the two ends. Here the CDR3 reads CASSFFRESGTGNTIYF. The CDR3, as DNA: TGTGCCAGCAGCTTTTTCCGGGAGAGTGGAACTGGAAACACCATATATTTT.

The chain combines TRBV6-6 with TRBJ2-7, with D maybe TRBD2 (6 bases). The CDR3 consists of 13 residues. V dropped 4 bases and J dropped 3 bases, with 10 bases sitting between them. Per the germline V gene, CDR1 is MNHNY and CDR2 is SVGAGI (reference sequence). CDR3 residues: CASSLGLIYEQYF. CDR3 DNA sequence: TGTGCCAGCAGTTTGGGACTGATCTACGAGCAGTACTTC.

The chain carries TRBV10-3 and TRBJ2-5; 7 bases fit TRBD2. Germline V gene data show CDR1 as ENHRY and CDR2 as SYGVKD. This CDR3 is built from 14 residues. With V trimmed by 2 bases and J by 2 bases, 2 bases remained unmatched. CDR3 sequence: CAISELAAQETQYF. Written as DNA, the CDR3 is TGTGCCATCAGTGAGCTAGCGGCACAAGAGACCCAGTACTTC.

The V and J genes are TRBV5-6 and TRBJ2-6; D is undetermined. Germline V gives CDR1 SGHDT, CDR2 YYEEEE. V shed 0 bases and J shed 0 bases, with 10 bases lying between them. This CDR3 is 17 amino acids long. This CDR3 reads CASSLAHAVSGANVLTF. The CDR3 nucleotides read TGTGCCAGCAGCTTGGCCCACGCTGTCTCTGGGGCCAACGTCCTGACTTTC.

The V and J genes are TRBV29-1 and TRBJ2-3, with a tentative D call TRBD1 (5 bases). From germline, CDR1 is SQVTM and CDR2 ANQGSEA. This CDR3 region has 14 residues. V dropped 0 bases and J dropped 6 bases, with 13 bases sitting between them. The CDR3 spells CSVEDWQGEDTQYF. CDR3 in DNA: TGCAGCGTTGAAGATTGGCAGGGTGAGGATACGCAGTATTTT.

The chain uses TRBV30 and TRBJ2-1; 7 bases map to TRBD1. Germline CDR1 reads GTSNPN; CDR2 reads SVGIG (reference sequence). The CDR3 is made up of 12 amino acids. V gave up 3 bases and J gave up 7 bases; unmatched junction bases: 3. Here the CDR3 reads CAWSEQGNEQFF. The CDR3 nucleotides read TGTGCCTGGAGCGAACAGGGGAATGAGCAGTTCTTC.

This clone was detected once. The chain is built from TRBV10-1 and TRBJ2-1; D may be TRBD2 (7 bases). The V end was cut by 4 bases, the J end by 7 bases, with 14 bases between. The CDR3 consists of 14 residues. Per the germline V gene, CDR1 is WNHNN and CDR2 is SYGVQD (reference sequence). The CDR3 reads CASSVGGAVNEQFF. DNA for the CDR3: TGCGCCAGCAGTGTTGGGGGGGCGGTTAATGAGCAGTTCTTC.

For the CDR3, the DNA is TGTGCCAGCAGCTCACTAGCGGGGGGGTCAGAGACCCAGTACTTC. This sequence encodes CASSSLAGGSETQYF. V gene TRBV7-2 combines with J gene TRBJ2-5, with 13 bases that match TRBD2. The CDR3 is made up of 15 amino acids. Trimming at V came to 4 bases and at J to 4 bases, leaving 3 bases not matched to a gene. Germline CDR1 reads SGHTA; CDR2 reads FQGNSA.